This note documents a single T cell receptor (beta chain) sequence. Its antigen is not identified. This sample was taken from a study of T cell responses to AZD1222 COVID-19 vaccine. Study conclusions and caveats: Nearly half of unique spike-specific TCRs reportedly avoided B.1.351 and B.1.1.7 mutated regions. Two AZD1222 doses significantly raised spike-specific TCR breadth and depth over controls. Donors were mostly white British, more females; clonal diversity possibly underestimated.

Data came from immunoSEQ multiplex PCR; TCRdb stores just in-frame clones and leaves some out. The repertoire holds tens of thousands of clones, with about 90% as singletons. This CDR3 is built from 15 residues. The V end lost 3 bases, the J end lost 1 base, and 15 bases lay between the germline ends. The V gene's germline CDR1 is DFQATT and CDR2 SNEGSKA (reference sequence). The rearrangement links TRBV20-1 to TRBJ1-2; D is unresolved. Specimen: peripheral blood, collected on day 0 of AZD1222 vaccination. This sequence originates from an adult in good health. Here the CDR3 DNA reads TGCAGTGCTAGTGCGGGAGAGAGGATTAACTATGGCTACACCTTC. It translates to CSASAGERINYGYTF.